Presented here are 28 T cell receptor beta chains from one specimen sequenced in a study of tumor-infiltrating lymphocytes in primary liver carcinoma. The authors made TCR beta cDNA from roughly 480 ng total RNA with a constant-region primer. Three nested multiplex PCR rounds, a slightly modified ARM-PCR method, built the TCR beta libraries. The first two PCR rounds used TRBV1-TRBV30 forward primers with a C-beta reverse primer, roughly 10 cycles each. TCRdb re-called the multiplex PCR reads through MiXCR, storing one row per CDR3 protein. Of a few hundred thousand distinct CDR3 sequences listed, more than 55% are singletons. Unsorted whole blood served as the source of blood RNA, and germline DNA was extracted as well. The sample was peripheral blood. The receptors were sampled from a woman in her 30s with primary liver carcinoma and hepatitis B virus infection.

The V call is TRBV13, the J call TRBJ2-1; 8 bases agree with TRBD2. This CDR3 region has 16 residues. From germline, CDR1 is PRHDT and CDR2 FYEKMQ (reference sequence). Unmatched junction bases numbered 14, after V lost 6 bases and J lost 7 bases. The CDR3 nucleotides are TGTGCCAGCAGAAGGCACGAGGGACTAGGGGCTAATGAGCAGTTCTTC. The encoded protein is CASRRHEGLGANEQFF. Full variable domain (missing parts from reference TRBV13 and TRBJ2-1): AAGVIQSPRHLIKEKRETATLKCYPIPRHDTVYWYQQGPGQDPQFLISFYEKMQSDKGSIPDRFSAQQFSDYHSELNMSSLELGDSALYFCASRRHEGLGANEQFFGPGTRLTVL.

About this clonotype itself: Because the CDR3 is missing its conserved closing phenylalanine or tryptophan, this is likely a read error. The CDR3 reads CASSFYSGGYEQYI. The CDR3 bases are TGTGCCAGCAGCTTTTATAGTGGGGGCTACGAGCAGTACATC. This sequence joins TRBV11-2 and TRBJ2-7, with D perhaps being TRBD1 or TRBD2 (5 bases each). In germline, CDR1 is SGHAT, CDR2 FQNNGV. V lost 3 bases to trimming and J lost 3 bases, with 12 bases between them. The CDR3 extends over 14 amino acids.

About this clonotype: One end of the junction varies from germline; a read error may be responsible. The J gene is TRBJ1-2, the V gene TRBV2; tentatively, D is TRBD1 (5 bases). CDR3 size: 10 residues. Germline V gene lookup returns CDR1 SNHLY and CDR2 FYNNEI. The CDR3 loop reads CASTRGDCSF. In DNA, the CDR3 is TGTGCCAGCACCCGAGGGGACTGCTCCTTC.

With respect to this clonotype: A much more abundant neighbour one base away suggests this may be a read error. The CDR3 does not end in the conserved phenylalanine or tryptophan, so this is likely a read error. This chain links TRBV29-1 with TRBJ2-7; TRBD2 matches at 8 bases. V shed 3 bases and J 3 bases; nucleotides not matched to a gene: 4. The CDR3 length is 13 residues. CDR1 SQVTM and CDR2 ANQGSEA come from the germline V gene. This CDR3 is CSVELLAGYEQYL. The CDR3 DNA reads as TGCAGCGTTGAGTTGCTAGCGGGCTACGAGCAGTACCTC.

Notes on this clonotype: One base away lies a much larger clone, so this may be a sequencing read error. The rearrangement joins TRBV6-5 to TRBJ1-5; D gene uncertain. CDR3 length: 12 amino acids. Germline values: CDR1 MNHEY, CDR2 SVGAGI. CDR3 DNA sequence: TGTACCAGCAGTTCCCTCAATCAGCCCCAGCATTTT. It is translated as CTSSSLNQPQHF.

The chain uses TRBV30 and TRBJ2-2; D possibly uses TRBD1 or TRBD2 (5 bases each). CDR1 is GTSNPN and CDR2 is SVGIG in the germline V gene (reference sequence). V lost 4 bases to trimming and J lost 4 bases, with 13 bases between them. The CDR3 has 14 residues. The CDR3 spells CAWNGGKSTGELFF. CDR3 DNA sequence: TGTGCCTGGAATGGGGGTAAATCCACCGGGGAGCTGTTTTTT.

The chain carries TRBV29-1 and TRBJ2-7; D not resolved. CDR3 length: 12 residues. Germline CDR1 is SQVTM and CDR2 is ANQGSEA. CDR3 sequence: CSVVDGSYEQYF. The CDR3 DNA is TGCAGTGTGGTCGACGGGTCCTACGAGCAGTACTTC.

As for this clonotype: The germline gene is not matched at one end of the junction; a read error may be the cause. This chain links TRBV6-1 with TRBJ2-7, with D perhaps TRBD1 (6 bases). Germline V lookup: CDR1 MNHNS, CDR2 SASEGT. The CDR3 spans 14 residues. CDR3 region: CASMGTRGSYEQYF. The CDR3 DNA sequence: TGTGCCAGCATGGGGACACGGGGCTCCTATGAGCAGTACTTC.

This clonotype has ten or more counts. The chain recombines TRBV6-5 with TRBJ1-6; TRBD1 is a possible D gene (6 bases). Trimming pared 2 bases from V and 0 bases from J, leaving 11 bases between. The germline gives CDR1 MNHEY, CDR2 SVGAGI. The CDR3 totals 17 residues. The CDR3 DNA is TGTGCCAGCAGTTACAGTGTAGGGGGCTCCTATAATTCACCCCTCCACTTT. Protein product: CASSYSVGGSYNSPLHF.

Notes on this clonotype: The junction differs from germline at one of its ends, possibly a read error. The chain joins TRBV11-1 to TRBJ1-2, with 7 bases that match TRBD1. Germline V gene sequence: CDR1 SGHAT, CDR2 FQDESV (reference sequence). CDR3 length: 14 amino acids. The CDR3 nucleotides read TGTGCCAGCAGTGCTCAGACAGGGAACTATGGCAACACCTTC. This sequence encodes CASSAQTGNYGNTF.

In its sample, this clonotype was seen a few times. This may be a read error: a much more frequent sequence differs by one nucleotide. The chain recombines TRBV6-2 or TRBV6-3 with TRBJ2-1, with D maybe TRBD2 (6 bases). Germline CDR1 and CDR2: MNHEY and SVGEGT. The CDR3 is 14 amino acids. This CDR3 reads CANSPGGVPNEQFF. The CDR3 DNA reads TGTGCCAACAGTCCCGGGGGAGTCCCCAATGAGCAGTTCTTC.

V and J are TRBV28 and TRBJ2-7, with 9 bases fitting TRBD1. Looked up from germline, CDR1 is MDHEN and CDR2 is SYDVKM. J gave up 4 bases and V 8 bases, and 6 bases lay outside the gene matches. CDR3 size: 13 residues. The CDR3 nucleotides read TGTGCCAGCCTGGGACAGGGAGGGTACGAGCAGTACTTC. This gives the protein CASLGQGGYEQYF.

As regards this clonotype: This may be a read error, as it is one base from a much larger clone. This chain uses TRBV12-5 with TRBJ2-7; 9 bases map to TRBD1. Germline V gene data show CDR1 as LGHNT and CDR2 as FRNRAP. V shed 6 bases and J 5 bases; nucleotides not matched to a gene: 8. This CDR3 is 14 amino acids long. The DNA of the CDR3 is TGTGCTAGTGGAACGGGACAGGGAAGTAACGAGCAGTACTTC. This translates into CASGTGQGSNEQYF.

As DNA, the CDR3 is TGTGCCGTGTCGAACAATCAGCCCCAGCATTTT. This sequence encodes CAVSNNQPQHF. The genes are TRBV28 and TRBJ1-5, with D hard to call. Trimming pared 11 bases from V and 3 bases from J, leaving 8 bases between. This CDR3 is built from 11 residues. The germline V gene has CDR1 MDHEN and CDR2 SYDVKM.

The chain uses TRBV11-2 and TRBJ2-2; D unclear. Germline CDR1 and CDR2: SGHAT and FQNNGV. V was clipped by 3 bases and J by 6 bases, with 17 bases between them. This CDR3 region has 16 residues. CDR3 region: CASSFVSTEHAGELFF. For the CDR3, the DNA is TGTGCCAGCAGCTTTGTCTCTACAGAACACGCCGGGGAGCTGTTTTTT.

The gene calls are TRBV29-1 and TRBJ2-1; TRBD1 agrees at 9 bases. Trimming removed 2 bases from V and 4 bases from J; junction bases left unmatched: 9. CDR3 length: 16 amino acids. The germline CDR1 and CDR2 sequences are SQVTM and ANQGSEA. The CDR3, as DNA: TGCAGCGTTGAAAAGGGGGGACAGGGCCGATACAATGAGCAGTTCTTC. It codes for CSVEKGGQGRYNEQFF.

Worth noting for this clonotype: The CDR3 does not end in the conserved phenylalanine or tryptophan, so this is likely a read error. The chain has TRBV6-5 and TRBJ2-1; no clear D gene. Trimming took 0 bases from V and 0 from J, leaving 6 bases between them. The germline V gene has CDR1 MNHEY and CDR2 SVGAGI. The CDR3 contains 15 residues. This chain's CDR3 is CASSYSKNSYNEQFL. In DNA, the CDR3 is TGTGCCAGCAGTTACTCTAAAAACTCCTACAATGAGCAGTTCTTA.

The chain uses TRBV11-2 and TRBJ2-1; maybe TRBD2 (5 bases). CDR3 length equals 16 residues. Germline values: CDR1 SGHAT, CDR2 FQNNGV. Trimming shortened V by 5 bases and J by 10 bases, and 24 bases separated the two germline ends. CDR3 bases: TGTGCCAGCAGCCAAGACCTATTAGCGAGATGGTTGGAGCAGTTCTTC. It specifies CASSQDLLARWLEQFF.

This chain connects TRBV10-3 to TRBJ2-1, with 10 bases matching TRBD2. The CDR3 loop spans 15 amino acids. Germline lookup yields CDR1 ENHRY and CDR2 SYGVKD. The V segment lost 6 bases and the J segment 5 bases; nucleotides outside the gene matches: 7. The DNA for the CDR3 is TGTGCCATCAGCAGGACTAGCGGAATTAACAATGAGCAGTTCTTC. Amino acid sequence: CAISRTSGINNEQFF.

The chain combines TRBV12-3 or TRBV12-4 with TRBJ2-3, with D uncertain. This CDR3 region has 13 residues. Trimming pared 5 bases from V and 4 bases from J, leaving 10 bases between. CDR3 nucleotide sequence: TGTGCCAGCAGTCCTACGTACTCAGATACGCAGTATTTT. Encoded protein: CASSPTYSDTQYF.

DNA for the CDR3: TGTGCCAACAAAAGGACAGGGACCGGGGAGCTGTTTTTT. Protein: CANKRTGTGELFF. This chain joins TRBV11-2 and TRBJ2-2, with 8 bases lining up with TRBD1. Losses at the gene ends were 10 bases for V and 5 bases for J; bases not matched to a gene: 6. The CDR3 contains 13 residues. Germline V gene data show CDR1 as SGHAT and CDR2 as FQNNGV.

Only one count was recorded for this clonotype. The CDR3, as DNA: TGTGCCAGCAGTAAGTCTGTGAGGCGCGATCAGCCCCAGCATTTT. This translates into CASSKSVRRDQPQHF. This rearrangement joins TRBV6-5 to TRBJ1-5; D uncertain. The CDR3 extends over 15 amino acids. V lost 5 bases and J lost 5, with 16 bases in between. From germline, CDR1 is MNHEY and CDR2 SVGAGI.

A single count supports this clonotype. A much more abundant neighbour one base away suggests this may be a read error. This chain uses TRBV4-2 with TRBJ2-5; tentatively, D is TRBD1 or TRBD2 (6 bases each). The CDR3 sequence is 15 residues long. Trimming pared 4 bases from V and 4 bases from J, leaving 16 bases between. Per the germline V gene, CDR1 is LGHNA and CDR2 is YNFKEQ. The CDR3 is CASSRGGLGGETQYF. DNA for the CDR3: TGTGCCAGCAGCCGAGGGGGACTTGGCGGAGAGACCCAGTACTTC.

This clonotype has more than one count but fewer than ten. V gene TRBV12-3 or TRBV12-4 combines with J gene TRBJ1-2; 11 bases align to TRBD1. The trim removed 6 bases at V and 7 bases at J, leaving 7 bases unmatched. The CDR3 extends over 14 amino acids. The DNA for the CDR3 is TGTGCCAGCAGCCCCGGGGGGACAGGGGGTGGCTACACCTTC. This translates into CASSPGGTGGGYTF.

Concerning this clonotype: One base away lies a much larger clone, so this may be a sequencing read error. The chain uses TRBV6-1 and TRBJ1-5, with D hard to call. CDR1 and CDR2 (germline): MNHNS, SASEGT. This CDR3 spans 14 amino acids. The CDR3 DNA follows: TGTACCAGCTCTAGGGCCAGGTATGATCAGCCCCAGCATTTT. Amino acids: CTSSRARYDQPQHF.

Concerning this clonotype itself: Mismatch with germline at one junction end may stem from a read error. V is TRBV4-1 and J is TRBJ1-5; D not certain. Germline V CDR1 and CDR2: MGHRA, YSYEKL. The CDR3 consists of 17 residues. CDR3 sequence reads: CAGSQEVETFSNQPQHF. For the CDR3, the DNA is TGCGCCGGCAGCCAAGAGGTAGAGACCTTCAGCAATCAGCCCCAGCATTTT.

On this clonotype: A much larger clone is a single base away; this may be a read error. The CDR3 sequence is CASSSRDGGFNEQFF. DNA for the CDR3: TGTGCCAGCAGTAGCCGGGACGGAGGCTTCAATGAGCAGTTCTTC. The V call is TRBV6-1, the J call TRBJ2-1; D assignment may be TRBD1 or TRBD2 (5 bases each). In germline, CDR1 is MNHNS, CDR2 SASEGT. The germline V and J ends were trimmed by 5 bases and 6 bases, with 17 bases remaining between them. This CDR3 spans 15 amino acids.

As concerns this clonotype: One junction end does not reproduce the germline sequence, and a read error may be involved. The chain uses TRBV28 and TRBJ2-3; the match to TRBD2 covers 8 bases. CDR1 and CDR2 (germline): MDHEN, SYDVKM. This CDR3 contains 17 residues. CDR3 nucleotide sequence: TGTGCCAGCCGTTTAGTCGGAGCGGGAGTGGGCCCAGATACGCAGTATTTT. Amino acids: CASRLVGAGVGPDTQYF.